This T cell receptor beta chain was sequenced in a study of CD8+CD57+ T cells in acquired aplastic anemia. Germline values: CDR1 DFQATT, CDR2 SNEGSKA (reference sequence). The CDR3 is made up of 15 amino acids. Trimming took 0 bases from V and 3 from J; bases not matched to a gene: 5. It was genomic DNA that served as the template for profiling TCR beta VDJ and CDR3. TCRdb reprocessed the reads with MiXCR, giving one entry per CDR3 protein. The sample includes over 150,000 distinct CDR3 sequences, about 64% seen only once; the top ten take 35% to 60%. Patients selected for sequencing had displayed CD8+CD57+ cell expansion by flow cytometry. Patients uniformly had severe acquired aplastic anemia.

This clonotype was sampled from a human donor with aplastic anemia. The J gene is TRBJ2-7, the V gene TRBV20-1, with 10 nucleotides matching TRBD2. Sequenced sample: sorted CD4+, CD8+, or CD8+CD57+ T cells (not recorded which) from PBMCs. CDR3 sequence: CSARDMASGSYEQYF. CDR3 sequence (DNA): TGCAGTGCTAGAGATATGGCTAGCGGGAGCTACGAGCAGTACTTC.